This is a list of T cell receptor beta chains from one sample in a study of T cells in tumors after PD-1 blockade. Measured with immunoSEQ multiplex PCR; TCRdb has only the in-frame clones, and not every one. This table has some 60,000 clones, around three quarters appearing once. Specimen: PBMCs, collected before anti-PD-1 treatment. All receptors come from a human donor with basal cell carcinoma. Each CDR3 is given with its conserved first and last residue. Only some rows state a clone size, as once, few, many or a class for expanded clones.

TRBV6-2/TRBV6-3	TRBJ1-1	NA	15	CASSTPVGQNTEAFF
TRBV4-2	TRBJ2-7	NA	12	CATPLAYYEQYF
TRBV19	TRBJ1-5	NA	14	CASTGTGWDQPQHF
TRBV5-1	TRBJ1-5	once	16	CASSADGTGANQPQHF
TRBV6-1	TRBJ2-5	NA	12	CASSEAWETQYF
TRBV7-6	TRBJ1-6	few	18	CASSLGPPVNRNNSPLHF
TRBV5-4	TRBJ1-2	NA	16	CASSLGGGASFSGYTF
TRBV2	TRBJ2-3	NA	14	CASSDKTSTDTQYF
TRBV2	TRBJ1-2	few	13	CASSEQGGDGYTF
TRBV10-1	TRBJ2-1	NA	17	CASSESKAQGAYNEQFF
TRBV19	TRBJ2-5	NA	18	CASSKGLAGANSRKTQYF
TRBV5-1	TRBJ1-6	NA	14	CASSLAGGESPLHF
TRBV6-5	TRBJ2-3	NA	14	CASSYAGGTDTQYF
TRBV5-1	TRBJ1-2	NA	15	CASSSGGGGPNGYTF
TRBV30	TRBJ2-7	NA	12	CAWSTTGGEQYF
TRBV11-1	TRBJ1-1	NA	14	CASSSRQMNTEAFF